The 8 T cell receptor beta chains given below trace back to one sample, sequenced in a study of blood T cell repertoires in COVID-19. Profiling relied on immunoSEQ multiplex PCR, and the TCRdb table lists in-frame clones only, not all of them. The sample contains approximately 80,000 clones, roughly 85% of which appear only once. Sequencing was performed on peripheral blood. The receptors stem from a man between 50 and 59 years old with COVID-19, enrolled during active disease.

This chain connects TRBV30 to TRBJ1-2, with D perhaps TRBD1 (5 bases). The V end lost 0 bases, the J end lost 7 bases, and 12 bases lay between the germline ends. CDR3 length: 13 amino acids. CDR1 GTSNPN and CDR2 SVGIG come from the germline V gene (reference sequence). CDR3 nucleotides: TGTGCCTGGAGTGTAATCGGGGGGACTGGCTACACCTTC. This codes for CAWSVIGGTGYTF.

The chain uses TRBV28 and TRBJ1-2; 12 nucleotides align to TRBD1. The CDR3 has 15 residues. Trimming cost V 3 bases and J 4 bases; bases outside gene matches: 3. The germline CDR1 and CDR2 sequences are MDHEN and SYDVKM. The CDR3 DNA is TGTGCCAGCAGTTTGCAGGGACAGGGGGCCTATGGCTACACCTTC. It specifies CASSLQGQGAYGYTF.

V is TRBV9 and J is TRBJ2-3, with 8 bases matching TRBD2. Germline loops: CDR1 SGDLS, CDR2 YYNGEE. This CDR3 is 16 amino acids long. Unmatched junction bases numbered 5, after V lost 0 bases and J lost 2 bases. CDR3 nucleotides: TGTGCCAGCAGCGTAGGGGCTAGCGGGCACACAGATACGCAGTATTTT. Its protein product is CASSVGASGHTDTQYF. Complete variable domain (other parts from reference TRBV9 and TRBJ2-3): DSGVTQTPKHLITATGQRVTLRCSPRSGDLSVYWYQQSLDQGLQFLIQYYNGEERAKGNILERFSAQQFPDLHSELNLSSLELGDSALYFCASSVGASGHTDTQYFGPGTRLTVL.

The chain links TRBV2 to TRBJ1-5; 8 nucleotides align to TRBD1. V gave up 6 bases and J gave up 5 bases; unmatched junction bases: 6. The CDR3 sequence is 14 residues long. Germline V lookup: CDR1 SNHLY, CDR2 FYNNEI. CDR3 DNA: TGTGCCAGCAGCGTGGACAGGGCTGATCAGCCCCAGCATTTT. Its protein is CASSVDRADQPQHF.

The CDR3, as DNA: TGCGCCAGCAGCCAATCGACAGGGGGCGTCGAGCAGTACTTC. Its translation: CASSQSTGGVEQYF. The V gene is TRBV4-3, the J gene TRBJ2-7, with 10 bases fitting TRBD1. Germline V gene lookup returns CDR1 LGHNA and CDR2 YSLEER. The CDR3 loop spans 14 amino acids. The V segment lost 2 bases and the J segment 6 bases; nucleotides outside the gene matches: 4.

The J gene is TRBJ2-7, the V gene TRBV9, with TRBD2 matching over 13 bases. Per the germline V gene, CDR1 is SGDLS and CDR2 is YYNGEE. Trimming cost V 3 bases and J 5 bases; bases outside gene matches: 5. CDR3 length: 15 residues. CDR3 loop: CASSGGLAGAHEQYF. CDR3 sequence (DNA): TGTGCCAGCAGCGGCGGACTAGCGGGAGCCCACGAGCAGTACTTC.

The rearrangement links TRBV11-2 to TRBJ2-3, with D perhaps TRBD1 (5 bases). Germline V gene sequence: CDR1 SGHAT, CDR2 FQNNGV. CDR3 size: 15 residues. Trimming pared 8 bases from V and 2 bases from J, leaving 17 bases between. CDR3 in amino acids: CASRQGAGYTDTQYF. CDR3 nucleotide sequence: TGTGCCAGCCGCCAAGGGGCCGGATACACAGATACGCAGTATTTT.

The V call is TRBV28, the J call TRBJ1-2; maybe TRBD1 (5 bases). Germline V gene data show CDR1 as MDHEN and CDR2 as SYDVKM. Trimming removed 6 bases from V and 4 bases from J, with 18 bases in between. The CDR3 length is 15 residues. The CDR3 loop reads CASRSAEGRVYGYTF. The CDR3 DNA reads as TGTGCCAGCAGATCCGCGGAGGGGAGGGTCTATGGCTACACCTTC.